These T cell receptor beta chains were read from a single sample in a study of blood T cell repertoires in COVID-19. Assay used: immunoSEQ multiplex PCR; TCRdb lists only in-frame clones, some missing. The data show about 46,000 clones, 86% seen once. The sequenced sample consisted of PBMCs or T cells enriched from blood (not recorded which). Receptor source: a woman between 50 and 59 years old who had recovered from COVID-19. Both conserved end residues are part of each CDR3. A D gene is named only where the DNA matches it firmly. Rows give clone size only sometimes, using once, few, many, or a class for an expanded clone.

d_call j_call clone_size v_call cdr3_nt cdr3_aa
TRBD1 TRBJ1-2 NA TRBV29-1 TGCAGCGTTGGGGGACAGGGGTTCTACTACACCTTC CSVGGQGFYYTF
NA TRBJ1-6 few TRBV4-1 TGCGCCAGCAGCCAAGGCGGCGGCAATTCACCCCTCCACTTT CASSQGGGNSPLHF
NA TRBJ1-6 NA TRBV2 TGTGCCAGCAGCCCACAGGGAGCGGATTCACCCCTCCACTTT CASSPQGADSPLHF
NA TRBJ2-7 NA TRBV28 TGTGCCAGCAGTTATGCGACAATTGCCTACGAGCAGTACTTC CASSYATIAYEQYF
NA TRBJ1-5 NA TRBV19 TGTGCCAGTAGTATTTTTTATACGGGACTCAGTCAGCCCCAGCATTTT CASSIFYTGLSQPQHF
TRBD1 TRBJ2-7 NA TRBV6-1 TGTGCCAGCAGTGAAACCAGGACAGGAGCAACCTACGAGCAGTACTTC CASSETRTGATYEQYF
TRBD1 TRBJ1-2 NA TRBV6-2/TRBV6-3 TGTGCCAGCAGTTGGGAATGGACAGGCGAGGACTATGGCTACACCTTC CASSWEWTGEDYGYTF
TRBD2 TRBJ2-1 once TRBV18 TGTGCCAGCTCACTCCTAGCGGGAGGTCTTAGTGTGGGCTACAATGAGCAGTTCTTC CASSLLAGGLSVGYNEQFF
NA TRBJ2-2 NA TRBV11-1 TGTGCCAGCAGCTTAATTCGCACCGGGGAGCTGTTTTTT CASSLIRTGELFF
TRBD1 TRBJ1-4 once TRBV5-4 TGTGCCAGCAGCTTCGGGACAGGCCGTAATGAAAAACTGTTTTTT CASSFGTGRNEKLFF
TRBD1 TRBJ2-2 NA TRBV28 TGTGCCAGCAGTTCTACCAGACAGGGAAACACCGGGGAGCTGTTTTTT CASSSTRQGNTGELFF
NA TRBJ2-5 NA TRBV5-8 TGTGCCAGCAGCCCATTCTACCCAGGTCAAGAGACCCAGTACTTC CASSPFYPGQETQYF
NA TRBJ1-6 NA TRBV9 TGTGCCAGCAGCGTAGAGGGCAGCCGGGGCCTCCACTTT CASSVEGSRGLHF
NA TRBJ1-2 NA TRBV10-2 TGCGCCAGCAGTGACAGGGCCCATTCCTATGGCTACACCTTC CASSDRAHSYGYTF
TRBD1 TRBJ1-1 once TRBV6-5 TGTGCCAGCAGTTACACAGGGGGCCCACCTCCTGAAGCTTTCTTT CASSYTGGPPPEAFF
NA TRBJ1-2 NA TRBV12-3/TRBV12-4 TGTGCCAGCAGCGCTACAGGGTATGGCTACACCTTC CASSATGYGYTF
TRBD1 TRBJ1-5 NA TRBV5-6 TGTGCCAGCAGCTTGGGAGACAGGGGGGGCAATCAGCCCCAGCATTTT CASSLGDRGGNQPQHF
NA TRBJ1-1 few TRBV25-1 TGTGCCAGCGGGTCACAGGGTTCCACTGAAGCTTTCTTT CASGSQGSTEAFF
TRBD2 TRBJ2-2 NA TRBV2 TGTGCCAGCAGCGGGGGGGCCGTTGCCGGGGAGCTGTTTTTT CASSGGAVAGELFF
NA TRBJ1-3 NA TRBV4-3 TGCGCCAGCAGCCAAGAGGCATTCTCTGGAAACACCATATATTTT CASSQEAFSGNTIYF
NA TRBJ2-7 NA TRBV27 TGTGCCAGCAGTCCCTTCGCGGTCCACGAGCAGTACTTC CASSPFAVHEQYF
TRBD2 TRBJ2-5 NA TRBV28 TGTGCCAGCAGTTTGCTAGCGGGCCAAGAGACCCAGTACTTC CASSLLAGQETQYF
NA TRBJ1-4 NA TRBV28 TGTGCCAGCAGTTTTTTACGGACAGCCGAAAAACTGTTTTTT CASSFLRTAEKLFF
NA TRBJ1-1 NA TRBV27 TGTGCCAGCAGTTTATATACCACACAGGGCGTTGGCACTGAAGCTTTCTTT CASSLYTTQGVGTEAFF
NA TRBJ2-5 few TRBV7-2 TGTGCCAGCAGCTCAAACCCAAGGGCAGGGGGGCAGACCCAGTACTTC CASSSNPRAGGQTQYF
TRBD2 TRBJ2-1 NA TRBV29-1 TGCAGCGTCCAGACTAGCGGGTACAATGAGCAGTTCTTC CSVQTSGYNEQFF
TRBD1 TRBJ2-7 NA TRBV5-1 TGCGCCAGCAGCTTGGGTCCGGGACAGAGCTCCTACGAGCAGTACTTC CASSLGPGQSSYEQYF
TRBD1 TRBJ1-5 NA TRBV6-5 TGTGCCAGCAGACCAACAGGGGGCGACAGGCAGCCCCAGCATTTT CASRPTGGDRQPQHF
NA TRBJ1-2 NA TRBV30 TGTGCCCGTGTCTTATCAGGGGCGGACGGCTACACCTTC CARVLSGADGYTF
NA TRBJ1-1 NA TRBV14 TGTGCCAGCAGCCGCCAAGCGGGATGGGACACTGAAGCTTTCTTT CASSRQAGWDTEAFF
TRBD1 TRBJ1-2 NA TRBV5-4 TGTGCCAGCAGCGGTGGACAGGCTTGGTATGGCTACACCTTC CASSGGQAWYGYTF
TRBD2 TRBJ2-7 NA TRBV28 TGTGCCAGCAGTTTAGGTTCGGATGGGGAGGGCGAGCAGTACTTC CASSLGSDGEGEQYF
NA TRBJ2-3 NA TRBV6-5 TGTGCCAGCAGAGGGGGTAGGATGCAGTATTTT CASRGGRMQYF
TRBD2 TRBJ2-1 NA TRBV7-7 TGTGCTAGCAGCTTAGGACCTAGCGGGCTGTACAATGAGCAGTTCTTC CASSLGPSGLYNEQFF
TRBD1 TRBJ2-1 NA TRBV6-4 TGTGCCAGCAGTGAGACAGGGGGCAACGGTGGCAATGAGCAGTTCTTC CASSETGGNGGNEQFF
TRBD1 TRBJ2-5 NA TRBV13 TGTGCCAGCAGCCGGACAGGGGATCGGGAGACCCAGTACTTC CASSRTGDRETQYF
NA TRBJ1-4 NA TRBV28 TGTGCCAGCAGGGCATCGTCTGGGCATGAAAAACTGTTTTTT CASRASSGHEKLFF
NA TRBJ1-1 NA TRBV11-2 TGTGCCAGCAGCTTAGCCCCGGGTTTGAAAGCTTTCTTT CASSLAPGLKAFF
TRBD2 TRBJ2-7 NA TRBV3-1/TRBV3-2 TGTGCCAGCAGCCAAGGACTAGCGGGCTCCTACGAGCAGTACTTC CASSQGLAGSYEQYF
NA TRBJ1-6 NA TRBV30 TGTGCCTGGGGCGGGGGGCGATATTCACCCCTCCACTTT CAWGGGRYSPLHF
TRBD1 TRBJ1-1 NA TRBV19 TGTGCCAGTAGTATCTGGGGACAGTTTGTCACTGAAGCTTTCTTT CASSIWGQFVTEAFF
NA TRBJ2-2 NA TRBV7-2 TGTGCCAGCAGCCCATTCCAGGGGCTAAACACCGGGGAGCTGTTTTTT CASSPFQGLNTGELFF
TRBD2 TRBJ2-3 NA TRBV10-2 TGCGCCAGCAGGAATTTCATAAATATACTAGCGGGTGGAAGCACAGATACGCAGTATTTT CASRNFINILAGGSTDTQYF
NA TRBJ2-7 NA TRBV7-9 TGTGCCAGCAGCTTTGCGATAGGAGGGGTGGGCGAGCAGTACTTC CASSFAIGGVGEQYF
TRBD2 TRBJ2-1 NA TRBV6-5 TGTGCCAGCACCCCCCCCCTAGCGGGATACAATGAGCAGTTCTTC CASTPPLAGYNEQFF
NA TRBJ2-7 NA TRBV15 TGTGCCACCAGCGACGGGGTTTTCTACGAGCAGTACTTC CATSDGVFYEQYF
TRBD1 TRBJ1-1 NA TRBV18 TGTGCCAGCTCACTTTCCCTCCCGGGACAGGGGCAGAACACTGAAGCTTTCTTT CASSLSLPGQGQNTEAFF
NA TRBJ1-2 NA TRBV3-1/TRBV3-2 TGTGCCAGCAGCCAAGCTTCCGGGGGCTACACCTTC CASSQASGGYTF